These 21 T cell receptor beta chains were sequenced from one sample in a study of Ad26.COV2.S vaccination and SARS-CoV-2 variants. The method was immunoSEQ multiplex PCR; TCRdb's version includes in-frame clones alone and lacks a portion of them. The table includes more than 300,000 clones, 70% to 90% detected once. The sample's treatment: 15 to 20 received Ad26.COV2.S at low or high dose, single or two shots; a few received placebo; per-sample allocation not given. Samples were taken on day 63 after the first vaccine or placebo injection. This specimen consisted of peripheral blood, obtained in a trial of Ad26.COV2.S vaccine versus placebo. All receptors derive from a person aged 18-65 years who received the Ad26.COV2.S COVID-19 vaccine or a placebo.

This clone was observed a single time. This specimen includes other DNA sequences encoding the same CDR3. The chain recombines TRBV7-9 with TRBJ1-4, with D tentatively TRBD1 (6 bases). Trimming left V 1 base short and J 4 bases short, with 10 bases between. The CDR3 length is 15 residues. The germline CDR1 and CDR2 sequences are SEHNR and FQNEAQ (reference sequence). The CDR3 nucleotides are TGTGCCAGCAGCTTAGGACAGGCGATTAATGAAAAACTGTTTTTT. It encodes CASSLGQAINEKLFF.

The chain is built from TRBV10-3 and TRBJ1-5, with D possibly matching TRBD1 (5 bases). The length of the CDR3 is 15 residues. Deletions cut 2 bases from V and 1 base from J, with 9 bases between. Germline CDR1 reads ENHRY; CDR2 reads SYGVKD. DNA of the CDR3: TGTGCCATCAGTGAGGAGAGGGACAGCAATCAGCCCCAGCATTTT. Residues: CAISEERDSNQPQHF.

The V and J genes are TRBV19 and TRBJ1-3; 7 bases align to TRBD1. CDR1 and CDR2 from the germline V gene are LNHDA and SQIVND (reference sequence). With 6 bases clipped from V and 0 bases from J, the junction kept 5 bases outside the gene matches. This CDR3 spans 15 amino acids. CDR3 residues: CASSPGTVSGNTIYF. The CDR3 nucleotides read TGTGCCAGTAGCCCGGGGACAGTCTCTGGAAACACCATATATTTT.

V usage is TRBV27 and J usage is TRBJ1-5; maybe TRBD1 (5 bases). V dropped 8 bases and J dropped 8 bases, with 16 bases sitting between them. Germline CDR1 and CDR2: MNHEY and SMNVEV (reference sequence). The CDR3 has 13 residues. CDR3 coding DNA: TGTGCCAGCTCCTATGGGGGGGAGAAGCCCCAGCATTTT. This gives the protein CASSYGGEKPQHF.

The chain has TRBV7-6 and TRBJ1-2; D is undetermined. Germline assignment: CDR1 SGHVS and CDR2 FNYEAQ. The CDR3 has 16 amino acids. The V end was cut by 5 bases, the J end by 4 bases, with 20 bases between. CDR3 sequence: CASSPSASNLVYGYTF. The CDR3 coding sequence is TGTGCCAGCAGCCCATCCGCTAGCAACCTCGTCTATGGCTACACCTTC.

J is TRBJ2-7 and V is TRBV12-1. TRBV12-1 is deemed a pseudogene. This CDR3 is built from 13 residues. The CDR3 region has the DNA TGTGCCAGCAGCCTAGGGTACTCCTACGAGCAGTACTTC. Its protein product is CASSLGYSYEQYF.

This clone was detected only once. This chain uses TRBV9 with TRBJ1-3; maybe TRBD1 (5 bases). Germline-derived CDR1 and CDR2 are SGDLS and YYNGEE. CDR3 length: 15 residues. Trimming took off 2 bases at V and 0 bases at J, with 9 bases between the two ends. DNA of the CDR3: TGTGCCAGCAGCGTTTCAGGGAACTCTGGAAACACCATATATTTT. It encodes CASSVSGNSGNTIYF.

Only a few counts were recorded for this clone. In DNA, the CDR3 is TGTGCCAGCAGCGCGGACCGGAGCTCTGGAAACACCATATATTTT. It encodes CASSADRSSGNTIYF. The chain has TRBV9 and TRBJ1-3; no firm D call. Trimming stripped 3 bases from V and 0 bases from J, with 10 bases between. Germline loops: CDR1 SGDLS, CDR2 YYNGEE. The CDR3 consists of 15 residues.

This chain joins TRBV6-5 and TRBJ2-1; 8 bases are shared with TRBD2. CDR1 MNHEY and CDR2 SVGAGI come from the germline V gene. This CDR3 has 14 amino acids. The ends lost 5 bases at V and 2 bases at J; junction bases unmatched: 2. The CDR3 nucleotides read TGTGCCAGCAGTCGGGGGGGCACCTACAATGAGCAGTTCTTC. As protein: CASSRGGTYNEQFF.

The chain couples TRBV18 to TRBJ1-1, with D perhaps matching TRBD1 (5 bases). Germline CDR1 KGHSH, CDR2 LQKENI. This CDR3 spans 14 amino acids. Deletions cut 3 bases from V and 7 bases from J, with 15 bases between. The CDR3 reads CASSPRQGIGEAFF. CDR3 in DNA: TGTGCCAGCTCACCCCGGCAGGGTATAGGTGAAGCTTTCTTT.

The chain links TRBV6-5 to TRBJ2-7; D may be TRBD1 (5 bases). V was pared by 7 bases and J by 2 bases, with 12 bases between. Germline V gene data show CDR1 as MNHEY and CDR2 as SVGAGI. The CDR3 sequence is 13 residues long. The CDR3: CASIGQGTYEQYF. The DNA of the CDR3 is TGTGCCAGCATCGGCCAGGGTACCTACGAGCAGTACTTC.

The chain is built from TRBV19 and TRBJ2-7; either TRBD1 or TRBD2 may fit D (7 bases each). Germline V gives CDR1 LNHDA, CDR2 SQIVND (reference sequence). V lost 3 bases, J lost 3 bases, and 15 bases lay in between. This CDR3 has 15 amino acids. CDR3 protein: CASSIQGGPRYEQYF. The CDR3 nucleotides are TGTGCCAGTAGTATTCAGGGGGGGCCCCGCTACGAGCAGTACTTC.

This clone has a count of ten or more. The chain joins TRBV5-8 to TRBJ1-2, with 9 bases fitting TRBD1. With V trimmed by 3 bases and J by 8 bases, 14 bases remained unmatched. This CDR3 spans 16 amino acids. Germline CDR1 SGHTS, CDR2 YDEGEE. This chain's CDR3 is CASSCRAPGTGCGYTF. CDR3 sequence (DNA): TGTGCCAGCAGCTGCCGCGCGCCCGGGACAGGGTGCGGCTACACCTTC.

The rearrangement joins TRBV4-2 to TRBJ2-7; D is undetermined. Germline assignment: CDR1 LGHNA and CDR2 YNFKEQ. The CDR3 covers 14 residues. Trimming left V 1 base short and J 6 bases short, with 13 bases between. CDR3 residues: CASSQARQNVEQYF. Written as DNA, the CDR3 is TGTGCCAGCAGCCAAGCCCGGCAGAATGTCGAGCAGTACTTC.

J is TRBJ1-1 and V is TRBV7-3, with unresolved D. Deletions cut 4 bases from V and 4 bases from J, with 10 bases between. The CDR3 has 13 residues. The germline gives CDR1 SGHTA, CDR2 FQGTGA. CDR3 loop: CASSSFTGTEAFF. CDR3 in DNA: TGTGCCAGCAGCTCCTTCACTGGCACTGAAGCTTTCTTT.

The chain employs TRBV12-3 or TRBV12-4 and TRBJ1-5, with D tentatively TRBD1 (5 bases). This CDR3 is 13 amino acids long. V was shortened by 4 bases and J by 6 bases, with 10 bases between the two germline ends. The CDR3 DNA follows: TGTGCCAGCAGTTACACGGGGGGTCAGCCCCAGCATTTT. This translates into CASSYTGGQPQHF.

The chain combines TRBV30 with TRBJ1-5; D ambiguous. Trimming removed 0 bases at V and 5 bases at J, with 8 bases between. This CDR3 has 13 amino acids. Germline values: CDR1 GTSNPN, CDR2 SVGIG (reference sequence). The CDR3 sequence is CAWSVGYDQPQHF. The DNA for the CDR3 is TGTGCCTGGAGTGTAGGGTACGATCAGCCCCAGCATTTT.

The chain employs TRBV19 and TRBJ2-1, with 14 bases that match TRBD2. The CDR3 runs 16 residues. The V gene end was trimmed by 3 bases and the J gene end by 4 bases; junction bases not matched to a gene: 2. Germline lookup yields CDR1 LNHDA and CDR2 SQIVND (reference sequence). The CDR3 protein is CASSMGLAGAYNEQFF. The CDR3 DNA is TGTGCCAGTAGTATGGGACTAGCGGGGGCTTACAATGAGCAGTTCTTC.

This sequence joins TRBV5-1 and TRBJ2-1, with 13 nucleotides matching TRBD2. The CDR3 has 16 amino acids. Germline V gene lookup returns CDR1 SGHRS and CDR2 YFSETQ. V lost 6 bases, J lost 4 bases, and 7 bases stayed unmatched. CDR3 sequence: CASTILAGGPYNEQFF. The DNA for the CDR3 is TGCGCCAGCACCATACTAGCGGGGGGGCCTTACAATGAGCAGTTCTTC.

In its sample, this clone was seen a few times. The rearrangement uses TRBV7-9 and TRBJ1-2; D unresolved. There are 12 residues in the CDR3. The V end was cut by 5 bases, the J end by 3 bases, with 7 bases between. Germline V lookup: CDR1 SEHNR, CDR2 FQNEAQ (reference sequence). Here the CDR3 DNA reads TGTGCCAGCAGCCGGGATGACTATGGCTACACCTTC. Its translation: CASSRDDYGYTF.

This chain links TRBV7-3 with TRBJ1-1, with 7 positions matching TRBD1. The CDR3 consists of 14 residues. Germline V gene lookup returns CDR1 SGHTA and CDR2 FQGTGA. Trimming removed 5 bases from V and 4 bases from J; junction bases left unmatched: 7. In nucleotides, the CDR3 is TGTGCCAGCAGCAAAGGGCACAGGGGCACTGAAGCTTTCTTT. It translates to CASSKGHRGTEAFF.